This record concerns one T cell receptor beta chain sequence. The sample belongs to a study of blood T cell repertoires in COVID-19. Libraries were prepared by immunoSEQ multiplex PCR; TCRdb keeps only in-frame clonotypes and omits some of them. The table includes about 300,000 clones, approximately 84% detected once. Germline assignment: CDR1 KGHSH and CDR2 LQKENI. Trimming cost V 3 bases and J 5 bases, with 14 bases left between them. The CDR3 consists of 14 residues. The sample comprised peripheral blood. The V call is TRBV18, the J call TRBJ2-7; weak D call: TRBD1 (6 bases). This sequence originates from a human donor with COVID-19, enrolled during active disease. The donor label of this sample is uncertain. The CDR3 here is CASSPASGVDEQYF. CDR3 nucleotide sequence: TGTGCCAGCTCACCGGCGTCAGGGGTAGACGAGCAGTACTTC.